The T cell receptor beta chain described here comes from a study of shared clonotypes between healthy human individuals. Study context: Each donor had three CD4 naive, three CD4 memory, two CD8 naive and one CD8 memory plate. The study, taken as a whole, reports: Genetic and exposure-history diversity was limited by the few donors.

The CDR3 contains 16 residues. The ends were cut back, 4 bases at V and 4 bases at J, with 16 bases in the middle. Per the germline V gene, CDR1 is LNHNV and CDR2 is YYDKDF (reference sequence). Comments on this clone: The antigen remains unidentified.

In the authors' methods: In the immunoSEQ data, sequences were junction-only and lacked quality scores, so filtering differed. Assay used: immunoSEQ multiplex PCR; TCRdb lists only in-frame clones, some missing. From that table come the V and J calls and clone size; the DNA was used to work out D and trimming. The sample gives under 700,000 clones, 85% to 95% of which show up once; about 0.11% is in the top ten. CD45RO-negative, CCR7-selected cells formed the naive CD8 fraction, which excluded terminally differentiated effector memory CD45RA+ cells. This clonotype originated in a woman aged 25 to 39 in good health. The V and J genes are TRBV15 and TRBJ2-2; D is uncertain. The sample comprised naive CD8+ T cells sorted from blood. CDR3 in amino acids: CATSTLAAEITGELFF. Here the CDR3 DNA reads TGTGCCACCAGCACTCTGGCAGCAGAAATCACCGGGGAGCTGTTTTTT. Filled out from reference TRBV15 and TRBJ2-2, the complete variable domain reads DAMVIQNPRYQVTQFGKPVTLSCSQTLNHNVMYWYQQKSSQAPKLLFHYYDKDFNNEADTPDNFQSRRPNTSFCFLDIRSPGLGDTAMYLCATSTLAAEITGELFFGEGSRLTVL.